The clone carrying this T cell receptor beta chain showed up many times. Germline V gene data show CDR1 as SGHTA and CDR2 as FQGNSA. The CDR3 has 14 residues. Trimming removed 4 bases from V and 0 bases from J, with 7 bases in between. The sample is drawn from a study of T cell repertoires in cytomegalovirus infection. MiXCR was run by TCRdb on the reads, yielding one entry per CDR3 protein. Here the sample spans roughly 600,000 distinct CDR3 sequences, roughly 26% being singletons. V usage is TRBV7-2 and J usage is TRBJ1-5; D not certain. This receptor was obtained from a human donor in good health (CMV status not recorded). Some clones in this sample may be carry-over from other donors' samples. The source material was CD8+ T cells from PBMCs. The CDR3, as DNA: TGTGCCAGCAGCTCCTTCAGTAGCAATCAGCCCCAGCATTTT. Residues: CASSSFSSNQPQHF.